This TCR beta chain emerged from a study of blood T cell repertoires in COVID-19. Study summary: Some COVID-19 samples were acute and others convalescent; all came from the United States, Italy and Spain.

The ends were cut back, 0 bases at V and 2 bases at J, with 9 bases in the middle. Germline loops: CDR1 GTSNPN, CDR2 SVGIG (reference sequence). The CDR3 consists of 14 residues. Here immunoSEQ multiplex PCR was the method, and the copy in TCRdb shows in-frame clones only, minus some. Of 95,000 to 150,000 clones detected, about 80% appear once; the ten largest clones hold approximately 25%. This chain connects TRBV30 to TRBJ2-3; TRBD2 is a possible D gene (5 bases). Sequenced material: peripheral blood. The receptor comes from a human donor in a cohort sampled during active COVID-19. CDR3 sequence reads: CAWSVGELTDTQYF. CDR3 coding DNA: TGTGCCTGGAGTGTCGGGGAACTCACAGATACGCAGTATTTT.